This T cell receptor (beta chain) stems from a study of cytomegalovirus exposure and HLA in healthy donors. Study findings and constraints: Cytomegalovirus-associated status was assigned to approximately 160 TCR beta chains. Through in vitro validation, a few CMV-associated chains were shown to be specific for CMV antigens. Across all donors, roughly uniform sequencing depth was an assumption of the presence/absence analyses.

Comments on this clone: Antigen unknown.

13 Jbeta primers and 60 Vbeta primers were used for the PCR. Clones were sequenced by immunoSEQ multiplex PCR, and TCRdb holds only the in-frame ones, with some missing. The profile covers around 150,000 clones, with roughly 82% appearing a single time and 6.4% taken by the ten largest. This CDR3 is built from 15 residues. The germline CDR1 and CDR2 sequences are SGHRS and YFSETQ. With V trimmed by 2 bases and J by 5 bases, 4 bases remained unmatched. The receptor's source is a man aged 45 to 65 in good health and CMV-seropositive. Sequenced input: PBMCs. The V gene is TRBV5-1, the J gene TRBJ1-4; TRBD1 matches at 9 bases. The CDR3 nucleotides read TGCGCCAGCAGCTTCTGGACAGGGGAGAATGAAAAACTGTTTTTT. Protein sequence: CASSFWTGENEKLFF.